This T cell receptor (beta chain) was sequenced for a study of cytomegalovirus exposure and HLA in healthy donors. The wider study: Unique TCR beta sequences numbering fewer than 130 million came from approximately 180 million T cells in an earlier analysis.

Regarding the study as a whole: There were reportedly fewer N-insertions in an Asian-associated ancestry cluster than the approximately 600-donor mean, in a later analysis. Cytomegalovirus-associated status was assigned to 150 to 200 TCR beta chains.

About this clone itself: Antigen: not known.

The PCR made use of 60 Vbeta and 13 Jbeta primers. Sequencing used immunoSEQ multiplex PCR; TCRdb keeps in-frame clones, though not all of them. The table has tens of thousands of clones, approximately 82% seen once. CDR1 and CDR2 (germline): MDHEN, SYDVKM. Deletions cut 7 bases from V and 3 bases from J, with 25 bases between. This CDR3 contains 18 residues. This receptor was taken from a man aged 35-49 years in good health and CMV-seronegative. The V call is TRBV28, the J call TRBJ2-1; possible D gene TRBD2, 5 bases. The sample was PBMCs. CDR3 sequence: CASTPGPLLVVFYNEQFF. CDR3 nucleotide sequence: TGTGCCAGCACCCCAGGCCCCTTACTAGTCGTGTTCTACAATGAGCAGTTCTTC.